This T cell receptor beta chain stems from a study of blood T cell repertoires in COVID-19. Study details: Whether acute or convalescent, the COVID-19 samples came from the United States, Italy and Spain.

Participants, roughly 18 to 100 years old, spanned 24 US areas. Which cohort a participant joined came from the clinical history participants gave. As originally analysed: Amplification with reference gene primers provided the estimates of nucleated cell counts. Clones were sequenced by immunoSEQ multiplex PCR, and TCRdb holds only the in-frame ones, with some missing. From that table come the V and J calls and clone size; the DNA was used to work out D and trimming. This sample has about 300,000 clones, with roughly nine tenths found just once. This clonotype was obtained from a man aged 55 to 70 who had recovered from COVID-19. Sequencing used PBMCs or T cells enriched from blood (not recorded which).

The CDR3 is CASSQGSRRVNEQFF. The CDR3 DNA follows: TGCGCCAGCAGCCAAGGGAGCAGGAGGGTCAATGAGCAGTTCTTC. V usage is TRBV4-3 and J usage is TRBJ2-1; TRBD2 is a possible D gene (6 bases). The CDR3 totals 15 residues. Trimming left V 1 base short and J 6 bases short, with 13 bases between. CDR1 is LGHNA, CDR2 YSLEER, per germline.